This T cell receptor beta chain was sequenced for a study of somatic mutations in cytotoxic T cells in rheumatoid arthritis. The CDR3 sequence is 15 residues long. CDR1 and CDR2 from the germline V gene are MNHEY and SVGAGI. Trimming took 2 bases from V and 3 from J, leaving 13 bases between them. Findings of the study overall: A largest CD8+ clone above 20% of CD8+ cells occurred in about an eighth of the roughly 65 patients. An age-related increase in CD8+ clonality was seen in rheumatoid arthritis patients but not in healthy controls.

Positive magnetic bead selection separated CD4+ and CD8+ cells, and flow cytometry confirmed purity. Libraries were prepared by immunoSEQ multiplex PCR; TCRdb keeps only in-frame clonotypes and omits some of them. The sample holds about 20,000 clones, roughly 90% seen once. Regarding this clone: The antigen is not known.

This TCR was recovered from a man aged 35 to 55 in good health. The V call is TRBV6-5, the J call TRBJ1-2; D gene uncertain. The sample was CD8+ T cells sorted from blood. CDR3 sequence (DNA): TGTGCCAGCAGTTACCGAAAAGGTGGGGACTATGGCTACACCTTC. It translates to CASSYRKGGDYGYTF.